The present T cell receptor (beta chain) was sequenced within a study of CD8 T cells in ankylosing spondylitis. As the method for making TCR beta libraries, quantitative 5'-RACE with molecular barcodes was used. TCRdb analysed the 5' RACE reads with MiXCR anew, one entry per CDR3 protein. The sample holds approximately 260,000 distinct CDR3 sequences; more than 15% are singletons and the top ten take less than 35%. Regarding the study as a whole: Clones linked to the disease showed a CD8+ phenotype. They occurred at relatively low frequencies in peripheral blood.

Remarks on this clonotype: Its specificity is not known.

CDR1 and CDR2 (germline): SGDLS, YYNGEE. The V gene end was trimmed by 4 bases and the J gene end by 5 bases; junction bases not matched to a gene: 10. The CDR3 has 15 residues. The sample taken for sequencing was blood, either unsorted or a sorted T cell fraction (not recorded which). This TCR came from a male donor with ankylosing spondylitis or in good health (not recorded which). The chain joins TRBV9 to TRBJ2-7; 9 positions agree with TRBD1. The CDR3 reads CASSFRDRESHEQYF. CDR3 nucleotide sequence: TGTGCCAGCAGCTTCCGGGACAGGGAGTCTCACGAGCAGTACTTC.